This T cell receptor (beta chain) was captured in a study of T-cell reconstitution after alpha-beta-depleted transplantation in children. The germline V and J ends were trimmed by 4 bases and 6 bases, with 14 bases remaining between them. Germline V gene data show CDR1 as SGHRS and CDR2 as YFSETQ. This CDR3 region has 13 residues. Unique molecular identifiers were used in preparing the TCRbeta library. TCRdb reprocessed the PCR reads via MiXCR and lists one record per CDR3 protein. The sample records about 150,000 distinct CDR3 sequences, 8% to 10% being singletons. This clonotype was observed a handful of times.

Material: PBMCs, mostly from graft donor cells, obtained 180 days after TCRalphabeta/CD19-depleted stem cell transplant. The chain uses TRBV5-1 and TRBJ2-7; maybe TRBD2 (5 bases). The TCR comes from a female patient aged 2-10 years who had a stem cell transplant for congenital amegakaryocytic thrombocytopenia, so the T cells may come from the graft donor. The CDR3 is CASSEGFAAEQYF. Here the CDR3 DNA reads TGCGCCAGCAGCGAGGGCTTTGCAGCCGAGCAGTACTTC.